This T cell receptor (beta chain) was captured in a study of cytomegalovirus exposure and HLA in healthy donors. 13 Jbeta primers and 60 Vbeta primers were used for the PCR. Profiling relied on immunoSEQ multiplex PCR, and the TCRdb table lists in-frame clones only, not all of them. Among about 240,000 clones listed, roughly 73% were seen once. The sequencing input was PBMCs. The receptor's source is a boy between 10 and 17 years old in good health and CMV-seronegative.

CDR3 in DNA: TGTGCCAGCAGCTTTAGGGGACTAGCGGGCACAGATACGCAGTATTTT. As protein: CASSFRGLAGTDTQYF. The chain has TRBV11-3 and TRBJ2-3, with 11 bases aligning to TRBD2. Trimming cost V 3 bases and J 1 base; bases outside gene matches: 3. This CDR3 has 16 residues. CDR1 and CDR2 from the germline V gene are SGHNT and YENEEA.